This entry lists 29 T cell receptor beta chains sequenced from one sample in a study of CD8+ T cells in alopecia areata. Reverse transcription of extracted RNA yielded cDNA, which provided the sequencing template. Profiling relied on immunoSEQ multiplex PCR, and the TCRdb table lists in-frame clones only, not all of them. The sample records about 120,000 clones, approximately 49% being singletons. Material: CD8+ T cells sorted from blood, obtained at week 0. The source is a human donor with alopecia areata.

This rearrangement joins TRBV9 to TRBJ2-7; perhaps D is TRBD1 or TRBD2 (5 bases each). CDR1 is SGDLS, CDR2 YYNGEE, per germline. Trimming pared 3 bases from V and 3 bases from J, leaving 13 bases between. The CDR3 is 14 amino acids. This CDR3 reads CASSAGTSDYEQYF. CDR3 DNA: TGTGCCAGCAGCGCGGGGACGTCTGACTACGAGCAGTACTTC.

This clone appeared a single time. The chain combines TRBV13 with TRBJ1-6; the D is unclear. Trimming took 2 bases from V and 7 from J, leaving 12 bases between them. The V gene's germline CDR1 is PRHDT and CDR2 FYEKMQ (reference sequence). The CDR3 has 15 residues. CDR3 DNA: TGTGCCAGCAGCTTAATGAAATCCTCGAATTCACCCCTCCACTTT. It yields the protein CASSLMKSSNSPLHF.

This clone was observed a handful of times. The rearrangement links TRBV29-1 to TRBJ2-7, with unresolved D. V dropped 4 bases and J dropped 3 bases, with 10 bases sitting between them. The CDR3 length is 12 residues. Germline values: CDR1 SQVTM, CDR2 ANQGSEA. CDR3 nucleotide sequence: TGCAGCGTTGCGTTTGAGGACTACGAGCAGTACTTC. Protein: CSVAFEDYEQYF.

The chain joins TRBV29-1 to TRBJ1-3, with D possibly being TRBD1 (5 bases). V dropped 5 bases and J dropped 2 bases, with 13 bases sitting between them. The CDR3 extends over 14 amino acids. Per germline, CDR1 SQVTM and CDR2 ANQGSEA. CDR3 sequence reads: CSVLSREPGNTIYF. The CDR3 DNA sequence: TGCAGCGTTCTCTCCAGGGAGCCTGGAAACACCATATATTTT.

This clone was seen a few times. This chain links TRBV6-5 with TRBJ2-5; 8 bases match TRBD2. This CDR3 has 16 amino acids. Trimming at V came to 1 base and at J to 2 bases, leaving 6 bases not matched to a gene. Germline CDR1 MNHEY, CDR2 SVGAGI. DNA for the CDR3: TGTGCCAGCAGTTACTGGGCTAGCGGGTCTCAAGAGACCCAGTACTTC. This encodes CASSYWASGSQETQYF.

The rearrangement uses TRBV7-9 and TRBJ2-2; D uncertain. The V gene lost 6 bases and the J gene lost 8 bases, with 7 bases spanning the gap. Germline values: CDR1 SEHNR, CDR2 FQNEAQ (reference sequence). CDR3 length: 11 amino acids. The CDR3 spells CASRETGELFF. In DNA form, the CDR3 reads TGTGCCAGCAGAGAAACGGGGGAGCTGTTTTTT.

J is TRBJ2-1 and V is TRBV29-1, with D perhaps TRBD1 (6 bases). Per the germline V gene, CDR1 is SQVTM and CDR2 is ANQGSEA. V dropped 1 base and J dropped 1 base, with 14 bases sitting between them. The CDR3 is 16 amino acids. For the CDR3, the DNA is TGCAGCGTTGAAGCTCCCCCACAGGGATCCTACAATGAGCAGTTCTTC. Its translation is CSVEAPPQGSYNEQFF.

About this clone itself: This specimen includes other DNA sequences encoding the same CDR3. The chain recombines TRBV27 with TRBJ1-1, with no clear D. The length of the CDR3 is 13 residues. V lost 2 bases, J lost 0 bases, and 4 bases lay in between. Germline loops: CDR1 MNHEY, CDR2 SMNVEV (reference sequence). CDR3: CASSLTVNTEAFF. CDR3 nucleotides: TGTGCCAGCAGTTTAACGGTGAACACTGAAGCTTTCTTT.

This chain connects TRBV18 to TRBJ2-3, with 7 bases that match TRBD1. Germline loops: CDR1 KGHSH, CDR2 LQKENI. There are 16 residues in the CDR3. Trimming removed 2 bases from V and 2 bases from J; junction bases left unmatched: 7. The CDR3 spells CASSPKGAEPTDTQYF. CDR3 nucleotide sequence: TGTGCCAGCTCACCAAAGGGGGCAGAGCCCACAGATACGCAGTATTTT.

V usage is TRBV13 and J usage is TRBJ1-5; TRBD1 matches at 7 bases. Germline V lookup: CDR1 PRHDT, CDR2 FYEKMQ (reference sequence). V gave up 5 bases and J gave up 2 bases; unmatched junction bases: 3. The length of the CDR3 is 14 residues. CDR3 loop: CASSQGTGNQPQHF. The CDR3 DNA follows: TGTGCCAGCAGCCAGGGGACAGGCAATCAGCCCCAGCATTTT.

This chain connects TRBV5-1 to TRBJ2-7, with no clear D. There are 14 residues in the CDR3. CDR1 is SGHRS and CDR2 is YFSETQ in the germline V gene. Deletions cut 0 bases from V and 2 bases from J, with 9 bases between. CDR3 in amino acids: CASSLEGSTYEQYF. CDR3 nucleotides: TGCGCCAGCAGCTTGGAAGGCAGTACCTACGAGCAGTACTTC.

The gene calls are TRBV6-6 and TRBJ1-5, with a tentative D call TRBD1 (6 bases). CDR3 length: 15 residues. Trimming pared 7 bases from V and 5 bases from J, leaving 18 bases between. CDR1 is MNHNY, CDR2 SVGAGI, per germline (reference sequence). Here the CDR3 reads CASTEGGGGDQPQHF. The CDR3 coding sequence is TGTGCCAGCACCGAGGGGGGGGGCGGAGATCAGCCCCAGCATTTT.

J is TRBJ2-2 and V is TRBV29-1; 8 positions agree with TRBD1. Germline loops: CDR1 SQVTM, CDR2 ANQGSEA. The CDR3 is made up of 14 amino acids. With V trimmed by 3 bases and J by 1 base, 1 base remained unmatched. The CDR3 sequence is CSVEDRENTGELFF. CDR3 nucleotides: TGCAGCGTTGAGGACAGGGAGAACACCGGGGAGCTGTTTTTT.

This clone was counted a few times. This chain links TRBV13 with TRBJ2-7, with D possibly matching TRBD2 (6 bases). The CDR3 extends over 14 amino acids. In germline, CDR1 is PRHDT, CDR2 FYEKMQ (reference sequence). V gave up 0 bases and J gave up 2 bases, with 8 bases separating them. The CDR3 DNA is TGTGCCAGCAGCTTAGGGATAGCGGCCTACGAGCAGTACTTC. It codes for CASSLGIAAYEQYF.

The chain carries TRBV4-1 and TRBJ2-7, with D hard to call. Trimming removed 1 base at V and 6 bases at J, with 13 bases between. This CDR3 contains 14 residues. The germline V gene has CDR1 MGHRA and CDR2 YSYEKL. The CDR3 nucleotides are TGCGCCAGCAGCCAAGTTCAGGCGTCGGGCGAGCAGTACTTC. It codes for CASSQVQASGEQYF.

DNA for the CDR3: TGTGCCTGGAGTGGGGGAACAGGGATAGATACGCAGTATTTT. Its protein is CAWSGGTGIDTQYF. This chain links TRBV30 with TRBJ2-3; D possibly corresponds to TRBD1 (6 bases). The CDR3 spans 14 residues. In germline, CDR1 is GTSNPN, CDR2 SVGIG (reference sequence). The V end was cut by 1 base, the J end by 5 bases, with 13 bases between.

V and J are TRBV27 and TRBJ2-3; D is possibly TRBD1 (6 bases). The CDR3 sequence is 16 residues long. The V gene's germline CDR1 is MNHEY and CDR2 SMNVEV (reference sequence). Trimming shortened V by 5 bases and J by 4 bases, and 19 bases separated the two germline ends. The DNA of the CDR3 is TGTGCCAGCAGTCCCCACCCACAGGGAGCGGCAGATACGCAGTATTTT. Translated, it gives CASSPHPQGAADTQYF.

This chain uses TRBV7-9 with TRBJ1-5; D not certain. Germline CDR1 is SEHNR and CDR2 is FQNEAQ (reference sequence). The CDR3 extends over 14 amino acids. Trimming left V 2 bases short and J 2 bases short, with 7 bases between. The CDR3 is CASSLLDGNQPQHF. CDR3 DNA: TGTGCCAGCAGCTTATTGGACGGCAATCAGCCCCAGCATTTT.

V usage is TRBV4-3 and J usage is TRBJ2-7; D is undetermined. Germline V gene lookup returns CDR1 LGHNA and CDR2 YSLEER. Trimming stripped 0 bases from V and 5 bases from J, with 11 bases between. The CDR3 has 14 residues. Written as DNA, the CDR3 is TGCGCCAGCAGCCAAGATCCCCAAGGGCACGAGCAGTACTTC. Its protein is CASSQDPQGHEQYF.

This clone was found a few times. The chain has TRBV29-1 and TRBJ2-1, with 7 nucleotides matching TRBD1. In germline, CDR1 is SQVTM, CDR2 ANQGSEA. V gave up 4 bases and J gave up 3 bases; unmatched junction bases: 6. There are 14 residues in the CDR3. DNA of the CDR3: TGCAGCGTTGCCCGGGACAGCGGCTACAATGAGCAGTTCTTC. Translating it yields CSVARDSGYNEQFF.

This chain joins TRBV29-1 and TRBJ2-3, with D possibly TRBD2 on 5 matching bases. This CDR3 spans 15 amino acids. Germline V gives CDR1 SQVTM, CDR2 ANQGSEA. Trimming stripped 6 bases from V and 2 bases from J, with 18 bases between. As DNA, the CDR3 is TGCAGCGTCGACTATAGGGCTACCTCCACAGATACGCAGTATTTT. Translation gives CSVDYRATSTDTQYF.

This clone has just a few counts. This rearrangement joins TRBV4-3 to TRBJ1-2, with a tentative D call TRBD1 (5 bases). Looked up from germline, CDR1 is LGHNA and CDR2 is YSLEER. This CDR3 is built from 15 residues. V lost 2 bases, J lost 2 bases, and 12 bases lay in between. Written as DNA, the CDR3 is TGCGCCAGCAGCCAAAACCGGGACCCCAACTATGGCTACACCTTC. Residues: CASSQNRDPNYGYTF.

The chain employs TRBV30 and TRBJ2-6, with D possibly being TRBD1 (5 bases). Germline CDR1 is GTSNPN and CDR2 is SVGIG (reference sequence). The CDR3 extends over 16 amino acids. Trimming left V 4 bases short and J 4 bases short, with 17 bases between. CDR3 protein: CAWNWGLGEGANVLTF. The CDR3 nucleotides read TGTGCCTGGAATTGGGGCTTAGGGGAAGGGGCCAACGTCCTGACTTTC.

The rearrangement joins TRBV29-1 to TRBJ1-6; D call uncertain. The CDR3 consists of 12 residues. Deletions cut 6 bases from V and 4 bases from J, with 7 bases between. Germline loops: CDR1 SQVTM, CDR2 ANQGSEA. CDR3 sequence reads: CSVSKYNSPLHF. In DNA form, the CDR3 reads TGCAGCGTCTCAAAGTATAATTCACCCCTCCACTTT. Looking up the rest from reference TRBV29-1 and TRBJ1-6 gives the full variable domain: SAVISQKPSRDICQRGTSLTIQCQVDSQVTMMFWYRQQPGQSLTLIATANQGSEATYESGFVIDKFPISRPNLTFSTLTVSNMSPEDSSIYLCSVSKYNSPLHFGNGTRLTVT.

This clone appeared once. The rearrangement joins TRBV4-1 to TRBJ1-2; 8 positions agree with TRBD1. The junction had 9 bases not matched to a gene; V was cut back by 2 bases and J by 7 bases. CDR3 length: 15 residues. Germline CDR1 is MGHRA and CDR2 is YSYEKL. This chain's CDR3 is CASSQPPTGVGGYTF. CDR3 nucleotides: TGCGCCAGCAGCCAACCTCCGACAGGGGTGGGTGGCTACACCTTC.

V gene TRBV13 combines with J gene TRBJ2-5, with D perhaps matching TRBD1 (5 bases). Germline V gives CDR1 PRHDT, CDR2 FYEKMQ (reference sequence). The CDR3 runs 13 residues. V gave up 0 bases and J gave up 4 bases, with 6 bases separating them. The CDR3 region is CASSLGRAETQYF. The CDR3 DNA sequence: TGTGCCAGCAGCTTAGGCAGGGCAGAGACCCAGTACTTC.

This chain connects TRBV7-9 to TRBJ1-1, with 7 bases identical to TRBD1. Trimming took 5 bases from V and 4 from J; bases not matched to a gene: 10. This CDR3 contains 15 residues. From germline, CDR1 is SEHNR and CDR2 FQNEAQ (reference sequence). The CDR3 region is CASSAQQGQRTEAFF. CDR3 DNA sequence: TGTGCCAGCAGCGCGCAACAGGGACAGCGCACTGAAGCTTTCTTT.

The V call is TRBV5-6, the J call TRBJ2-7, with 7 bases identical to TRBD1. Trimming cost V 1 base and J 7 bases; bases outside gene matches: 2. The germline V gene encodes CDR1 SGHDT and CDR2 YYEEEE. The length of the CDR3 is 12 residues. The CDR3 region is CASSLSTGEQYF. In DNA form, the CDR3 reads TGTGCCAGCAGCTTGTCGACAGGGGAGCAGTACTTC.

This clone turned up a few times. The rearrangement joins TRBV27 to TRBJ1-4; TRBD1 might be the D (6 bases). V lost 3 bases and J 5 bases, leaving 16 bases between the germline ends. This CDR3 is built from 16 residues. The germline gives CDR1 MNHEY, CDR2 SMNVEV (reference sequence). CDR3 sequence reads: CASSLDSPLGNEKLFF. The CDR3 bases are TGTGCCAGCAGTTTGGACAGCCCTTTAGGGAATGAAAAACTGTTTTTT.